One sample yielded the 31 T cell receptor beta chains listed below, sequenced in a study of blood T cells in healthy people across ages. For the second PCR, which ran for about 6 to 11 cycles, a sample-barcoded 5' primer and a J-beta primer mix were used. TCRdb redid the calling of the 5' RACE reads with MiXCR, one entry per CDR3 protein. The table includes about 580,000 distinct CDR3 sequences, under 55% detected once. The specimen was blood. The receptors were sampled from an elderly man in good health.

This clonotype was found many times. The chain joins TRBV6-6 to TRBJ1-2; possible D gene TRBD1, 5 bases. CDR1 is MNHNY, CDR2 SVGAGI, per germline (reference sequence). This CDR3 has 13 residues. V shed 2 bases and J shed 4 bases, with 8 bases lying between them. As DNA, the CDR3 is TGTGCCAGCAGTTACGGTAGGGGCTATGGCTACACCTTC. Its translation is CASSYGRGYGYTF.

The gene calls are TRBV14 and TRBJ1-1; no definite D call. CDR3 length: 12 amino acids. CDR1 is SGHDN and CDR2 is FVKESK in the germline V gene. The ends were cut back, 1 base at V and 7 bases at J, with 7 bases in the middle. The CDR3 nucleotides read TGTGCCAGCAGCCAAGCCCGCCGTGAAGCTTTCTTT. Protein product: CASSQARREAFF.

CDR3 in DNA: TGTGCCAGCAGTTACGCGGCGCACTCGGCCTACGAGCAGTACTTC. Protein sequence: CASSYAAHSAYEQYF. The chain recombines TRBV6-2 or TRBV6-3 with TRBJ2-7, with D hard to call. V shed 2 bases and J shed 2 bases, with 13 bases lying between them. From germline, CDR1 is MNHEY and CDR2 SVGEGT. The CDR3 runs to 15 residues.

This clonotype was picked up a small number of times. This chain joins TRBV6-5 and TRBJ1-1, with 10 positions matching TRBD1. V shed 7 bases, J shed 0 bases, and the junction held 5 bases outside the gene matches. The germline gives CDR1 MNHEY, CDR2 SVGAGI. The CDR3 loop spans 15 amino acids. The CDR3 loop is CASNQDRGLNTEAFF. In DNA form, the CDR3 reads TGTGCCAGCAACCAAGACAGGGGGCTGAACACTGAAGCTTTCTTT.

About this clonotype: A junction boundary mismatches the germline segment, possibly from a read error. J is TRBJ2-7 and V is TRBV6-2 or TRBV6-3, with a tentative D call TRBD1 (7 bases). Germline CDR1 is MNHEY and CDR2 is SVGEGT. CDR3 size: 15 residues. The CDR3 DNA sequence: TGTGCCAGCAATTACGGAGGGACAGAGACCTACGAGCAGTACTTC. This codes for CASNYGGTETYEQYF.

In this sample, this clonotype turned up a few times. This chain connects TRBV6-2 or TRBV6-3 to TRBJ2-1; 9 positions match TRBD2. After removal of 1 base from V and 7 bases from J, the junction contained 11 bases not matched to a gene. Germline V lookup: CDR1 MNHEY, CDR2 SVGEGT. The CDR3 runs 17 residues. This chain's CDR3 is CASSYFLAGFRDNEQFF. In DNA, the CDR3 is TGTGCCAGCAGTTACTTCCTAGCGGGATTTAGGGATAATGAGCAGTTCTTC.

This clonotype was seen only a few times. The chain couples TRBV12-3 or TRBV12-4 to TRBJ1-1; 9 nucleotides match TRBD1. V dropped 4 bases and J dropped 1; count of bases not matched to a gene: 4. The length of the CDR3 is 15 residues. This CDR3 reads CASSSGTGKNTEAFF. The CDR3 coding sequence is TGTGCCAGCAGTTCAGGGACAGGGAAGAACACTGAAGCTTTCTTT.

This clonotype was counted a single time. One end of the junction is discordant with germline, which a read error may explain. The CDR3 DNA sequence: TGCAGTGCTGACTCCTCGGACAGGGCAAATGGCAACACCTTC. Residues: CSADSSDRANGNTF. The chain uses TRBV20-1 and TRBJ1-2; 8 nucleotides match TRBD1. The CDR3 sequence is 14 residues long. The germline CDR1 and CDR2 sequences are DFQATT and SNEGSKA (reference sequence).

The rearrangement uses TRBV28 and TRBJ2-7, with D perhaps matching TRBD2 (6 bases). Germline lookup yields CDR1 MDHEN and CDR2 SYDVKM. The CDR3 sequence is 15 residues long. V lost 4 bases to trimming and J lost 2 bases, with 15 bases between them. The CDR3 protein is CASSSPAGTAYEQYF. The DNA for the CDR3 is TGTGCCAGCAGTTCCCCGGCAGGGACTGCCTACGAGCAGTACTTC.

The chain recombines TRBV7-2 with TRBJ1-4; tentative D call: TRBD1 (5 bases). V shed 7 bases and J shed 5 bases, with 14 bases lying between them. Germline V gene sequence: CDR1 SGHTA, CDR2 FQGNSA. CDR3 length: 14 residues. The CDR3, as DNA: TGTGCCAGCACCCTAGGGGCAGCGAATGAAAAACTGTTTTTT. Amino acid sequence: CASTLGAANEKLFF.

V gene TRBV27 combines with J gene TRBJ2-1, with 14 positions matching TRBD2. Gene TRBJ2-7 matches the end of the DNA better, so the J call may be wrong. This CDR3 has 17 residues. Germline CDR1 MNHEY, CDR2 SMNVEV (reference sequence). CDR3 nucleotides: TGTGCCAGCAGTTCCGGGACTAGCGGGAGCTCCTACAATGAGCAGTACTTC. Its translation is CASSSGTSGSSYNEQYF.

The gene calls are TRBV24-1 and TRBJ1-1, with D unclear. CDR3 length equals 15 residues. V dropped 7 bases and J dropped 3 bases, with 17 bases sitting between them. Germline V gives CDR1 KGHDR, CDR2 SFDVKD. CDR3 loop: CATRGRGRMDTEAFF. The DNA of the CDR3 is TGTGCCACCAGGGGAAGAGGGAGGATGGACACTGAAGCTTTCTTT.

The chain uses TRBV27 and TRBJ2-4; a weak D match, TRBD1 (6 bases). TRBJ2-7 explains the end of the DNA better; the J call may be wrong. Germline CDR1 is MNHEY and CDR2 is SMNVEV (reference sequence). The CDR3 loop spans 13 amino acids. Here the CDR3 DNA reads TGTGCCAGCAGTTTCCCAGGGGACTACGAGCAGTACTTC. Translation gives CASSFPGDYEQYF.

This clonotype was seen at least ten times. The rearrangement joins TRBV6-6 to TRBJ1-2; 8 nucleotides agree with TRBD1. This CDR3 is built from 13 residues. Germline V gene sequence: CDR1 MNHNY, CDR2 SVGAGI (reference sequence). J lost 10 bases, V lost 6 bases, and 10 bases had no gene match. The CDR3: CASSTDRETSYTF. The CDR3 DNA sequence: TGTGCCAGCAGCACGGACAGGGAAACGTCCTACACCTTC.

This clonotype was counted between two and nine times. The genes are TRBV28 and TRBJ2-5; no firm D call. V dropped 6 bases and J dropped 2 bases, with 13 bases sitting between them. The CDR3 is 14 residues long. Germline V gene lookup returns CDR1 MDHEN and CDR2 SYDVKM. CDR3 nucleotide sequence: TGTGCCAGCAGCCGCGCCAGTAGTCAAGAGACCCAGTACTTC. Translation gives CASSRASSQETQYF. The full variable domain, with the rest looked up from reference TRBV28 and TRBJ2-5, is DVKVTQSSRYLVKRTGEKVFLECVQDMDHENMFWYRQDPGLGLRLIYFSYDVKMKEKGDIPEGYSVSREKKERFSLILESASTNQTSMYLCASSRASSQETQYFGPGTRLLVL.

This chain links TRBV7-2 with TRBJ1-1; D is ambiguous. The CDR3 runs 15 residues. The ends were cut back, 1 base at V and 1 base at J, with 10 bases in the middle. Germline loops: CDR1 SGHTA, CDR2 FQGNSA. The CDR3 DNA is TGTGCCAGCAGCTTAGACGTGGGAGGGAACACTGAAGCTTTCTTT. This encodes CASSLDVGGNTEAFF.

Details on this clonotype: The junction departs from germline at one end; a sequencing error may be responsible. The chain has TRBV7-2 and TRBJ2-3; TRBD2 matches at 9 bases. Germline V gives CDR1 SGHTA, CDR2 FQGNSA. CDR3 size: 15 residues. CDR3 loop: CASSLAGPGADTQYF. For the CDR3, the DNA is TGTGCCAGCAGCCTAGCGGGGCCCGGCGCAGATACGCAGTATTTT.

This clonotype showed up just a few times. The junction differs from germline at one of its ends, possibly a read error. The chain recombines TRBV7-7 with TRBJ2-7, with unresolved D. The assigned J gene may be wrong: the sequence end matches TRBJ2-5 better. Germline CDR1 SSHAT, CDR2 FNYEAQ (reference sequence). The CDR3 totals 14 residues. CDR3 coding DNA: TGTGCTAGCAGCTTATATGGCAGACAAGAGACCCAGTACTTC. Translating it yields CASSLYGRQETQYF.

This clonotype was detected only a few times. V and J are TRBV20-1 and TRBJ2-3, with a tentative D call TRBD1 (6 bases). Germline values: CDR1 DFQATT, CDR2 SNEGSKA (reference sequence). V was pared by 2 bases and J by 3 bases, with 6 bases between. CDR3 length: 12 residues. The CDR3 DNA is TGCAGTGCTAGACAGGGGACAGATACGCAGTATTTT. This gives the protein CSARQGTDTQYF.

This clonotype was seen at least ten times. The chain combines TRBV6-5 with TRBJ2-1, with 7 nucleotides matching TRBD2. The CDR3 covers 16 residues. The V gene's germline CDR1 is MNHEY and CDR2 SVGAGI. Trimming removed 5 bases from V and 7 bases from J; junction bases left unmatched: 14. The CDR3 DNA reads TGTGCCAGCAGTCCCTCCCTGGCGGGAGTGAATAATGAGCAGTTCTTC. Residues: CASSPSLAGVNNEQFF.

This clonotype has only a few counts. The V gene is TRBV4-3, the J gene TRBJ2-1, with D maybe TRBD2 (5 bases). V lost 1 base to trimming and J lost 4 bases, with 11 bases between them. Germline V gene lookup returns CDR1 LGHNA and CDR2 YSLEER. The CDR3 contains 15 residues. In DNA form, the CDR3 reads TGCGCCAGCAGCCAAGTCCGGGATTTGTACAATGAGCAGTTCTTC. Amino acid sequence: CASSQVRDLYNEQFF.

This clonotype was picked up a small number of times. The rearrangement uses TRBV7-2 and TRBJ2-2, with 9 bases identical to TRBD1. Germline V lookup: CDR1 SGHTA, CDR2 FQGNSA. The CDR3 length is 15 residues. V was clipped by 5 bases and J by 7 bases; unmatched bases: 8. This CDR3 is CASSPDRGEDGELFF. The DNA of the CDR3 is TGTGCCAGCAGCCCGGACAGGGGAGAGGACGGGGAGCTGTTTTTT.

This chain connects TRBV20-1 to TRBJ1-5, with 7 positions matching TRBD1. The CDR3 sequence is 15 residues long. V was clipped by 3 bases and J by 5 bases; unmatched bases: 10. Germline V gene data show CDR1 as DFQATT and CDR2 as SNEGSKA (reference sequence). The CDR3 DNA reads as TGCAGTGCTAGGGATGGACAGGCGTTTCATCAGCCCCAGCATTTT. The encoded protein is CSARDGQAFHQPQHF.

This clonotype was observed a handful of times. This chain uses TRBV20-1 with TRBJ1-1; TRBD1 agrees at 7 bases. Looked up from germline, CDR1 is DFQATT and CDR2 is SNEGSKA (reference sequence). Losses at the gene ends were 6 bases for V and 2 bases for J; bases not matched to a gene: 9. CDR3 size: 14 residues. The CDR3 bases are TGCAGTGCCCCCAGACAGGGCACAAACACTGAAGCTTTCTTT. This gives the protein CSAPRQGTNTEAFF.

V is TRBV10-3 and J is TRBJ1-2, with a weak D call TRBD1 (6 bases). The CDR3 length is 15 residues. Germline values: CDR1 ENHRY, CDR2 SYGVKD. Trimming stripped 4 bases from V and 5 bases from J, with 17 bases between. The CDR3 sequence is CAISGSGGGTYGYTF. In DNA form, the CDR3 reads TGTGCCATCAGTGGGTCCGGCGGGGGCACGTATGGCTACACCTTC.

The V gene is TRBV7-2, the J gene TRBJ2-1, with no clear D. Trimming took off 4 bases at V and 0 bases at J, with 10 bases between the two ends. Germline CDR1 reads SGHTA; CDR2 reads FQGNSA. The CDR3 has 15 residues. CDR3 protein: CASSYDSSSYNEQFF. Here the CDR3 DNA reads TGTGCCAGCAGCTATGACTCTAGCTCCTACAATGAGCAGTTCTTC.

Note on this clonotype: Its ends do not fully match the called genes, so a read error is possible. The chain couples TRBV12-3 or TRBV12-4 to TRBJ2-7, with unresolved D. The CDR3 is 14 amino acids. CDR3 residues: CAGSFRRSSYEQYF. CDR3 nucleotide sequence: TGTGCCGGCAGTTTTCGACGGAGCTCCTACGAGCAGTACTTC.

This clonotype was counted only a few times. The CDR3 protein is CASSLAGAEFF. For the CDR3, the DNA is TGTGCCAGCAGTTTAGCGGGAGCTGAGTTCTTC. The chain uses TRBV12-3 or TRBV12-4 and TRBJ2-1; weak D call: TRBD2 (5 bases). Trimming took 0 bases from V and 14 from J, leaving 8 bases between them. This CDR3 contains 11 residues.

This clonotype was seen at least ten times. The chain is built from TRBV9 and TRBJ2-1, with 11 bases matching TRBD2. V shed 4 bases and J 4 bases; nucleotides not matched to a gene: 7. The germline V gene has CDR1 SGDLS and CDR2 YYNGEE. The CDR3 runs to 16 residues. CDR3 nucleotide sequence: TGTGCCAGCAGCCCTAGACTAGCGGGATCATACAATGAGCAGTTCTTC. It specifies CASSPRLAGSYNEQFF.

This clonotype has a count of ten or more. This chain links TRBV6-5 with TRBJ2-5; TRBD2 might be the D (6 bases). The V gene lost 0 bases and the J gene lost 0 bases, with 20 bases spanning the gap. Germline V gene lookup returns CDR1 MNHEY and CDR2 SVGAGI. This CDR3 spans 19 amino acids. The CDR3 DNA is TGTGCCAGCAGTTACTCGAACAACTACCGGGACTGGTACCAAGAGACCCAGTACTTC. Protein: CASSYSNNYRDWYQETQYF.

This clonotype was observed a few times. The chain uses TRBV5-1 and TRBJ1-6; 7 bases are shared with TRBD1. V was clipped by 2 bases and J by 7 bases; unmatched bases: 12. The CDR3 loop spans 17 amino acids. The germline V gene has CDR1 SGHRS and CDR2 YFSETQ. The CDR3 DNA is TGCGCCAGCAGCTTACCCGGGACAGAAGGACGGAATTCACCCCTCCACTTT. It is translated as CASSLPGTEGRNSPLHF.